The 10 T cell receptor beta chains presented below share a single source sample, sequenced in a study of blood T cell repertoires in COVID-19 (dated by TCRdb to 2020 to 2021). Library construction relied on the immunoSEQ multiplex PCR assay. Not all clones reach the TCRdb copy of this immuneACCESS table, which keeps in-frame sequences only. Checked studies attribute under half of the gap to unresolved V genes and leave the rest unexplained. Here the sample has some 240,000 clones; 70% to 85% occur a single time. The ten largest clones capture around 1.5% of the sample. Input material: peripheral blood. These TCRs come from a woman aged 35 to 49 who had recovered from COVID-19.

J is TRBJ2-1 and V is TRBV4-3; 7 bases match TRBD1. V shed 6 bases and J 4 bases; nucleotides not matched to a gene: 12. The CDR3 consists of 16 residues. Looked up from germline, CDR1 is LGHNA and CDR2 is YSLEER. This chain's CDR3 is CASSMTGTGRYNEQFF. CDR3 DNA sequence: TGCGCCAGCAGTATGACAGGGACGGGCCGGTACAATGAGCAGTTCTTC.

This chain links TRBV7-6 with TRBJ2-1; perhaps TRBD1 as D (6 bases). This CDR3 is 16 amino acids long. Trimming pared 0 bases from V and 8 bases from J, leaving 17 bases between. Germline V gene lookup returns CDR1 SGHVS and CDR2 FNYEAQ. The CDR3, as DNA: TGTGCCAGCAGCTTAGCCGGTCCCCCGGACAGCGATGAGCAGTTCTTC. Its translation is CASSLAGPPDSDEQFF.

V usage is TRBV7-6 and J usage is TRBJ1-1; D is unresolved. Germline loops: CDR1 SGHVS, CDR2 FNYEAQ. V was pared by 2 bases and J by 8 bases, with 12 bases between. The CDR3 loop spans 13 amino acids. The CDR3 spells CASSLFKEGEAFF. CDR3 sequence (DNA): TGTGCCAGCAGCTTATTCAAAGAGGGAGAAGCTTTCTTT.

CDR3 DNA sequence: TGTGCCAGTAGTATCGTGGGACAGGGGGCTAAGAATGAAAAACTGTTTTTT. This sequence encodes CASSIVGQGAKNEKLFF. The V call is TRBV19, the J call TRBJ1-4, with TRBD1 matching 12 bases. The CDR3 covers 17 residues. Unmatched junction bases numbered 7, after V lost 3 bases and J lost 5 bases. Germline V gives CDR1 LNHDA, CDR2 SQIVND (reference sequence).

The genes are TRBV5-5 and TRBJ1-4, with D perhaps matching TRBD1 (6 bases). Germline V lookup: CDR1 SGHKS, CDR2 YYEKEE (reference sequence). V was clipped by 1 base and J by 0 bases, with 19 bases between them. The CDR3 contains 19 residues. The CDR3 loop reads CASSLISSGVLATNEKLFF. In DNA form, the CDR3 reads TGTGCCAGCAGCTTGATATCGTCAGGGGTACTTGCAACTAATGAAAAACTGTTTTTT.

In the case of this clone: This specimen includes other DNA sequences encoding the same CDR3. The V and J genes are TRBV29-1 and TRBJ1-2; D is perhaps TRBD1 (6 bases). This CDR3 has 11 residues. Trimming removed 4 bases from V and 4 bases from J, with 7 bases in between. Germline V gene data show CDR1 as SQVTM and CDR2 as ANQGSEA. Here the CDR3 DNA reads TGCAGCGTTGGAGGGGGCTATGGCTACACCTTC. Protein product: CSVGGGYGYTF. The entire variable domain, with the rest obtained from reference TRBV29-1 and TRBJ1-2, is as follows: SAVISQKPSRDICQRGTSLTIQCQVDSQVTMMFWYRQQPGQSLTLIATANQGSEATYESGFVIDKFPISRPNLTFSTLTVSNMSPEDSSIYLCSVGGGYGYTFGSGTRLTVV.

Here the CDR3 reads CASSEGLGNEQFF. The CDR3 nucleotides are TGTGCCAGCAGTGAAGGACTAGGGAATGAGCAGTTCTTC. The rearrangement uses TRBV6-1 and TRBJ2-1; possible D gene TRBD2, 6 bases. The CDR3 has 13 amino acids. CDR1 and CDR2 (germline): MNHNS, SASEGT. V was cut by 1 base and J by 7 bases, with 8 bases left in between.

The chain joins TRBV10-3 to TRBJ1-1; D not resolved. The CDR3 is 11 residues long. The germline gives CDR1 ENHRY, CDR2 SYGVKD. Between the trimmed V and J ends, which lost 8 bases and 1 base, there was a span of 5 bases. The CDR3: CAIAGNTEAFF. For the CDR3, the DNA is TGTGCCATCGCCGGGAACACTGAAGCTTTCTTT.

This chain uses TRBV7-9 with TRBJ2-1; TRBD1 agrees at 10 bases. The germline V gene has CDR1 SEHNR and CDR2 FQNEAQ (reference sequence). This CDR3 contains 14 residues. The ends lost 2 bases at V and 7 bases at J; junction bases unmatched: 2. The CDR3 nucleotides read TGTGCCAGCAGCTTAACGGGACAGGGGAATGAGCAGTTCTTC. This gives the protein CASSLTGQGNEQFF.

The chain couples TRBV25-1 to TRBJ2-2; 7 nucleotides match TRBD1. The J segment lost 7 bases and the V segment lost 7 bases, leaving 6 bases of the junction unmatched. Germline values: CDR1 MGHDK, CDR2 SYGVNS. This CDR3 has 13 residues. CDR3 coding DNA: TGTGCCAGCACTGGACAGGTAGACGGGGAGCTGTTTTTT. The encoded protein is CASTGQVDGELFF.